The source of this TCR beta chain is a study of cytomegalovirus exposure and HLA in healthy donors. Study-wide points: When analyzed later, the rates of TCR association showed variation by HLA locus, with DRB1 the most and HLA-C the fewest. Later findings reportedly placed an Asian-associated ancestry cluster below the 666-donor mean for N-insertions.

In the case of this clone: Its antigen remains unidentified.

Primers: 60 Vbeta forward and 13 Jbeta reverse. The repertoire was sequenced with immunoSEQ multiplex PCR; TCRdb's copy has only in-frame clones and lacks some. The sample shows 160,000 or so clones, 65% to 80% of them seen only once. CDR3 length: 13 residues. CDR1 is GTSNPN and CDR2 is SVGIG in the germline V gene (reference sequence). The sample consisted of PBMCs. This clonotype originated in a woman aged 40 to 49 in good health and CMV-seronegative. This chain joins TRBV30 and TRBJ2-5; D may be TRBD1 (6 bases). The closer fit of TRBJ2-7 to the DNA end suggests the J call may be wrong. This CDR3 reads CAWSVGTSYEQYF. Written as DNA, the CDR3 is TGTGCCTGGAGTGTCGGGACATCCTACGAGCAGTACTTC.